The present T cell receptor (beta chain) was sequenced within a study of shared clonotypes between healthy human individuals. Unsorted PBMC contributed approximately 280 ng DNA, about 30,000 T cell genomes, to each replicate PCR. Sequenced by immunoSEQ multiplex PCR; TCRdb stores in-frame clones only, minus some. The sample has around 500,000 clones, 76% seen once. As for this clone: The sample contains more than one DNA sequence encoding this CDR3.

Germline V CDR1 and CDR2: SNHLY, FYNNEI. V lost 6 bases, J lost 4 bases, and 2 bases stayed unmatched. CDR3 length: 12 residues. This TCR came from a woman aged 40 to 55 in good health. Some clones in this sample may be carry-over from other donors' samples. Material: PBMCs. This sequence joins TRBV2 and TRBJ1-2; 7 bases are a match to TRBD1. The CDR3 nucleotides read TGTGCCAGCAGACAGGGGTCCTATGGCTACACCTTC. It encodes CASRQGSYGYTF.